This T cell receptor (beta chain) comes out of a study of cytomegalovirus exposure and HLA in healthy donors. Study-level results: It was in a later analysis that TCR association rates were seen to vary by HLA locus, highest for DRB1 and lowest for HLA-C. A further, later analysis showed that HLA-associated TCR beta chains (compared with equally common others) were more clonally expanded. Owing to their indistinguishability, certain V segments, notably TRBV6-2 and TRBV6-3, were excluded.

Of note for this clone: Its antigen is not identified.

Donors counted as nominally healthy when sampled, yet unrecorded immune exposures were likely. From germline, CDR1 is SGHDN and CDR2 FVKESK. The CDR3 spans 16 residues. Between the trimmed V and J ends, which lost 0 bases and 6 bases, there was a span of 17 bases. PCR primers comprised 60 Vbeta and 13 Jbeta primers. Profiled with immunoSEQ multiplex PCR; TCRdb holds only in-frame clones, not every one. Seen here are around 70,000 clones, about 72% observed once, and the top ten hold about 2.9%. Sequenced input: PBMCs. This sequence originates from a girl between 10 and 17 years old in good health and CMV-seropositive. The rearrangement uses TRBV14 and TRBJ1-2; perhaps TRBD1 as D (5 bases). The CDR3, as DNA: TGTGCCAGCAGCCAAGACGGAGGAGGGGTCTCGAATGGCTACACCTTC. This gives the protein CASSQDGGGVSNGYTF.